This T cell receptor beta chain derives from a study of blood T cell repertoires in COVID-19. Turning to the study itself: Material from acute and convalescent COVID-19 was sourced from the United States, Italy and Spain.

Repertoires were generated with immunoSEQ multiplex PCR, while TCRdb's copy carries only in-frame clones and drops some. The sample contains tens of thousands of clones, 75% to 90% of which appear only once. The TCR comes from a man older than 75 with acute or convalescent COVID-19. The source material was peripheral blood.

The chain's CDR3 is CASSTRLAGGSDTQYF. CDR3 coding DNA: TGTGCCAGCAGCACCAGACTAGCGGGGGGTTCAGATACGCAGTATTTT. This chain connects TRBV7-2 to TRBJ2-3; 13 bases align to TRBD2. The germline gives CDR1 SGHTA, CDR2 FQGNSA. Unmatched junction bases numbered 6, after V lost 5 bases and J lost 4 bases. The CDR3 is 16 amino acids. The variable domain in full, with the rest retrieved from reference TRBV7-2 and TRBJ2-3, is GAGVSQSPSNKVTEKGKDVELRCDPISGHTALYWYRQSLGQGLEFLIYFQGNSAPDKSGLPSDRFSAERTGGSVSTLTIQRTQQEDSAVYLCASSTRLAGGSDTQYFGPGTRLTVL.